A single sample gave rise to the 26 T cell receptor beta chains below, sequenced in a study of radiotherapy plus CTLA-4 blockade in lung cancer. Assay used: immunoSEQ multiplex PCR; TCRdb lists only in-frame clones, some missing. Among about 120,000 clones listed, about four fifths were seen once. The input for sequencing was peripheral blood, taken from a patient treated with radiotherapy plus ipilimumab. The source is a human donor with non-small cell lung cancer who had a partial response to radiotherapy plus ipilimumab.

This chain uses TRBV7-2 with TRBJ2-3; D gene unclear. CDR1 is SGHTA and CDR2 is FQGNSA in the germline V gene. The CDR3 sequence is 12 residues long. V lost 5 bases to trimming and J lost 4 bases, with 7 bases between them. CDR3 protein: CASSLGADTQYF. The CDR3 DNA sequence: TGTGCCAGCAGCCTAGGCGCAGATACGCAGTATTTT.

In this sample, this clone turned up many times. This chain uses TRBV19 with TRBJ2-7; 9 nucleotides align to TRBD1. The CDR3 sequence is 16 residues long. The germline V gene encodes CDR1 LNHDA and CDR2 SQIVND (reference sequence). V lost 4 bases, J lost 0 bases, and 7 bases stayed unmatched. The CDR3 loop is CASSKLGQGTSYEQYF. The CDR3 nucleotides read TGTGCCAGTAGTAAATTAGGACAGGGGACCTCCTACGAGCAGTACTTC.

The chain employs TRBV28 and TRBJ2-1; TRBD1 aligns across 12 bases. Germline loops: CDR1 MDHEN, CDR2 SYDVKM. V lost 4 bases and J lost 7; bases outside the gene matches: 2. This CDR3 spans 14 amino acids. CDR3 protein: CASSSGQGANEQFF. DNA of the CDR3: TGTGCCAGCAGTTCGGGACAGGGGGCTAATGAGCAGTTCTTC.

The chain is built from TRBV10-3 and TRBJ1-2, with TRBD1 matching over 8 bases. The ends lost 3 bases at V and 1 base at J; junction bases unmatched: 4. Germline loops: CDR1 ENHRY, CDR2 SYGVKD. CDR3 length: 15 amino acids. The CDR3 nucleotides read TGTGCCATCAGTGAAGACACAGGGGGTAACTATGGCTACACCTTC. Its translation: CAISEDTGGNYGYTF.

The rearrangement joins TRBV5-5 to TRBJ1-2, with unresolved D. The CDR3 runs 14 residues. V lost 1 base to trimming and J lost 2 bases, with 9 bases between them. The germline gives CDR1 SGHKS, CDR2 YYEKEE (reference sequence). The CDR3 coding sequence is TGTGCCAGCAGCTTGATTACAGAGAACTATGGCTACACCTTC. It specifies CASSLITENYGYTF.

The chain is built from TRBV28 and TRBJ1-2; D gene unclear. The CDR3 is made up of 15 amino acids. CDR1 is MDHEN, CDR2 SYDVKM, per germline. Trimming pared 10 bases from V and 8 bases from J, leaving 26 bases between. The CDR3 DNA is TGTGCCACCATCAGCGACCGGGAAGGGTTTGTGGGCTACACCTTC. Translated: CATISDREGFVGYTF.

The chain couples TRBV7-8 to TRBJ2-1; 7 bases fit TRBD1. Per germline, CDR1 SGHVS and CDR2 FQNEAQ. Germline trimming cut 6 bases from V and 2 bases from J; bases unmatched to any gene: 7. This CDR3 has 15 residues. CDR3 loop: CASREGASTYNEQFF. The CDR3, as DNA: TGTGCCAGCAGAGAGGGGGCCAGCACCTACAATGAGCAGTTCTTC.

CDR3 in DNA: TGTGCCACCAGCAGGGGGGGGGCTGGGGCCAACGTCCTGACTTTC. Translation gives CATSRGGAGANVLTF. The genes are TRBV15 and TRBJ2-6; TRBD2 matches 7 bases. Germline V gene data show CDR1 as LNHNV and CDR2 as YYDKDF (reference sequence). The V gene end was trimmed by 3 bases and the J gene end by 2 bases; junction bases not matched to a gene: 1. The length of the CDR3 is 15 residues.

The chain recombines TRBV7-2 with TRBJ1-1, with D tentatively TRBD1 (6 bases). The CDR3 runs to 15 residues. The V end was cut by 5 bases, the J end by 2 bases, with 15 bases between. Looked up from germline, CDR1 is SGHTA and CDR2 is FQGNSA. The CDR3 coding sequence is TGTGCCAGCAGCCCGACGACAGGATATAACACTGAAGCTTTCTTT. This gives the protein CASSPTTGYNTEAFF.

This clone was detected only once. V is TRBV12-5 and J is TRBJ1-1; 7 bases map to TRBD1. The CDR3 runs 13 residues. CDR1 is LGHNT, CDR2 FRNRAP, per germline. Trimming cost V 6 bases and J 0 bases; bases outside gene matches: 1. The CDR3 loop reads CASGGQLNTEAFF. The CDR3 nucleotides read TGTGCTAGTGGGGGACAGCTGAACACTGAAGCTTTCTTT. Full variable domain (remainder filled in from reference TRBV12-5 and TRBJ1-1): DARVTQTPRHKVTEMGQEVTMRCQPILGHNTVFWYRQTMMQGLELLAYFRNRAPLDDSGMPKDRFSAEMPDATLATLKIQPSEPRDSAVYFCASGGQLNTEAFFGQGTRLTVV.

This clone was seen more than once but under ten times. The rearrangement joins TRBV6-5 to TRBJ2-7, with 7 bases lining up with TRBD2. Trimming took 5 bases from V and 7 from J; bases not matched to a gene: 11. Germline CDR1 is MNHEY and CDR2 is SVGAGI. This CDR3 is built from 14 residues. The CDR3 loop is CASSVQTTGGEQYF. The CDR3 region has the DNA TGTGCCAGCAGTGTGCAGACGACCGGGGGGGAGCAGTACTTC.

CDR3 sequence reads: CASSLDRVAGNTIYF. The CDR3 nucleotides read TGTGCCAGCAGCCTTGACAGGGTCGCTGGAAACACCATATATTTT. The gene calls are TRBV7-2 and TRBJ1-3; TRBD1 matches 7 bases. The CDR3 consists of 15 residues. CDR1 SGHTA and CDR2 FQGNSA come from the germline V gene. V was clipped by 5 bases and J by 2 bases; unmatched bases: 6.

V gene TRBV5-5 combines with J gene TRBJ2-1, with 9 bases that match TRBD1. The CDR3 loop spans 17 amino acids. Germline CDR1 is SGHKS and CDR2 is YYEKEE (reference sequence). J lost 5 bases, V lost 4 bases, and 13 bases had no gene match. The CDR3 is CASSPIFRDRENNEQFF. CDR3 sequence (DNA): TGTGCCAGCAGCCCTATTTTCCGGGACAGGGAGAACAATGAGCAGTTCTTC.

The chain couples TRBV7-2 to TRBJ2-2; weak D call: TRBD2 (6 bases). This CDR3 is built from 16 residues. CDR1 is SGHTA and CDR2 is FQGNSA in the germline V gene. With 0 bases removed from V and 5 bases from J, the gap between germline ends came to 13 bases. This chain's CDR3 is CASSLAPGVGTGELFF. The CDR3 DNA follows: TGTGCCAGCAGCTTAGCTCCGGGAGTAGGGACCGGGGAGCTGTTTTTT.

The V and J genes are TRBV18 and TRBJ2-1, with D possibly matching TRBD1 (6 bases). With 7 bases removed from V and 4 bases from J, the gap between germline ends came to 11 bases. This CDR3 spans 13 amino acids. Germline values: CDR1 KGHSH, CDR2 LQKENI. DNA of the CDR3: TGTGCCAGCTTCACCGGACAGTACAATGAGCAGTTCTTC. Its translation: CASFTGQYNEQFF. The complete variable domain, with remaining parts taken from reference TRBV18 and TRBJ2-1, reads NAGVMQNPRHLVRRRGQEARLRCSPMKGHSHVYWYRQLPEEGLKFMVYLQKENIIDESGMPKERFSAEFPKEGPSILRIQQVVRGDSAAYFCASFTGQYNEQFFGPGTRLTVL.

The V and J genes are TRBV19 and TRBJ2-3; 10 bases align to TRBD1. Germline trimming cut 5 bases from V and 3 bases from J; bases unmatched to any gene: 2. This CDR3 spans 14 amino acids. Germline loops: CDR1 LNHDA, CDR2 SQIVND (reference sequence). CDR3 in amino acids: CASSRGQGTDTQYF. DNA for the CDR3: TGTGCCAGTAGTCGGGGACAGGGGACAGATACGCAGTATTTT.

CDR3 sequence (DNA): TGCGCCAGCAGCCTACAGGGTTTTGGAAACACTGAAGCTTTCTTT. This sequence encodes CASSLQGFGNTEAFF. The chain employs TRBV5-1 and TRBJ1-1, with D perhaps TRBD1 (6 bases). Germline values: CDR1 SGHRS, CDR2 YFSETQ. The V gene lost 4 bases and the J gene lost 2 bases, with 15 bases spanning the gap. The length of the CDR3 is 15 residues.

The chain recombines TRBV5-1 with TRBJ1-5, with D uncertain. With 1 base removed from V and 5 bases from J, the gap between germline ends came to 7 bases. CDR3 length: 13 amino acids. Germline loops: CDR1 SGHRS, CDR2 YFSETQ. The CDR3 reads CASSLTVDQPQHF. The CDR3 DNA follows: TGCGCCAGCAGCTTGACAGTGGATCAGCCCCAGCATTTT.

The chain couples TRBV19 to TRBJ2-5; weak D call: TRBD1 (5 bases). Germline loops: CDR1 LNHDA, CDR2 SQIVND (reference sequence). The CDR3 has 13 amino acids. V was clipped by 2 bases and J by 4 bases, with 8 bases between them. In DNA form, the CDR3 reads TGTGCCAGTAGTATACAGCAGGGAGAGACCCAGTACTTC. Translation: CASSIQQGETQYF.

This chain joins TRBV5-6 and TRBJ2-5, with TRBD1 matching 7 bases. The CDR3 is 14 residues long. Per germline, CDR1 SGHDT and CDR2 YYEEEE. Trimming at V came to 4 bases and at J to 1 base, leaving 4 bases not matched to a gene. The CDR3 nucleotides are TGTGCCAGCAGCCAGTGGACAGGCCAAGAGACCCAGTACTTC. Protein product: CASSQWTGQETQYF.

Many counts were recorded for this clone. The rearrangement joins TRBV6-6 to TRBJ1-1; D call uncertain. The CDR3 loop spans 14 amino acids. Germline CDR1 MNHNY, CDR2 SVGAGI (reference sequence). V was shortened by 6 bases and J by 5 bases, with 16 bases between the two germline ends. CDR3 in amino acids: CASSKVDTGTEAFF. CDR3 coding DNA: TGTGCCAGCAGCAAGGTCGATACGGGTACTGAAGCTTTCTTT.

The gene calls are TRBV28 and TRBJ2-2; D is ambiguous. V lost 6 bases and J lost 8, with 19 bases in between. Germline V CDR1 and CDR2: MDHEN, SYDVKM. The CDR3 spans 15 residues. The CDR3 region has the DNA TGTGCCAGCAGCGCGATCTACAGTCCTTCGGGGGAGCTGTTTTTT. Translated: CASSAIYSPSGELFF.

The rearrangement joins TRBV5-4 to TRBJ2-3; TRBD2 is a possible D gene (6 bases). Germline lookup yields CDR1 SGHNT and CDR2 YYREEE (reference sequence). The CDR3 has 14 amino acids. The V and J ends lost 4 bases and 5 bases respectively, with 14 bases between them. The CDR3 spells CASSMEWRGDTQYF. The CDR3 DNA is TGTGCCAGCAGCATGGAGTGGAGGGGAGATACGCAGTATTTT.

The V and J genes are TRBV6-1 and TRBJ2-4; TRBD2 matches 7 bases. V shed 1 base, J shed 6 bases, and the junction held 6 bases outside the gene matches. Germline CDR1 MNHNS, CDR2 SASEGT. This CDR3 is built from 15 residues. CDR3 amino acids: CASSEGGRAGNIQYF. In DNA form, the CDR3 reads TGTGCCAGCAGTGAAGGGGGGAGGGCCGGAAACATTCAGTACTTC.

This clone has only a few counts. The chain recombines TRBV2 with TRBJ1-5; D gene ambiguous. V shed 7 bases and J shed 1 base, with 11 bases lying between them. The CDR3 contains 14 residues. The germline V gene has CDR1 SNHLY and CDR2 FYNNEI. CDR3 nucleotides: TGTGCCAGCAAGGTAGTCGGGAGCAATCAGCCCCAGCATTTT. Translating it yields CASKVVGSNQPQHF.

The chain uses TRBV2 and TRBJ2-2; D gene uncertain. Germline CDR1 reads SNHLY; CDR2 reads FYNNEI. V was shortened by 1 base and J by 6 bases, with 9 bases between the two germline ends. The CDR3 is 14 residues long. CDR3 sequence (DNA): TGTGCCAGCAGTGAAGGTAGCTGGGCCGGGGAGCTGTTTTTT. It is translated as CASSEGSWAGELFF. The whole variable domain, filled in from reference TRBV2 and TRBJ2-2, reads EPEVTQTPSHQVTQMGQEVILRCVPISNHLYFYWYRQILGQKVEFLVSFYNNEISEKSEIFDDQFSVERPDGSNFTLKIRSTKLEDSAMYFCASSEGSWAGELFFGEGSRLTVL.